Detailed here is one T cell receptor (beta chain). Its specificity is not known. The sample comes from a study of identical twins. Findings of the study overall: Findings depended on cross-sectional statistics rather than tracking the same donors. Compared with unrelated sharing, twin-shared out-of-frame alpha sequences had more low-probability sequences.

Trimming cost V 9 bases and J 0 bases, with 11 bases left between them. CDR3 length: 14 residues. The germline CDR1 and CDR2 sequences are KGHDR and SFDVKD. With template switching, a universal primer site was added, and the cDNA carried unique molecular identifiers. Each CDR3 protein gets one entry after TCRdb re-called the 5' RACE reads with MiXCR. This table has around 650,000 distinct CDR3 sequences, about 7.6% appearing once. These data also formed part of another study, on yellow fever vaccine responses in identical twins.

This chain links TRBV24-1 with TRBJ1-5, with a possible D match to TRBD1 (5 bases). The receptor was isolated from a woman aged 18 to 35 in good health. Sequencing used PBMCs. This CDR3 is CATSDGGSNQPQHF. CDR3 bases: TGTGCCACCTCTGACGGGGGTAGCAATCAGCCCCAGCATTTT.